This T cell receptor (beta chain) was recorded in a study of PD-1 blockade in mismatch repair-deficient tumors. Study information: Patients had eleven to twelve mismatch repair-deficient cancer types and were previously treated and progressing.

The TCR-sequenced patients were a few responders to pembrolizumab. Measured with immunoSEQ multiplex PCR; TCRdb has only the in-frame clones, and not every one. The table has roughly 120,000 clones, 88% seen once. Trimming pared 8 bases from V and 5 bases from J, leaving 25 bases between. Germline values: CDR1 SEHNR, CDR2 FQNEAQ (reference sequence). The CDR3 contains 17 residues. The receptor's source is an adult with mismatch repair-deficient cancer. This chain uses TRBV7-9 with TRBJ2-1; unclear D gene. Material: peripheral blood, obtained 72 weeks after starting pembrolizumab. CDR3 nucleotide sequence: TGTGCCAGCTCCCGTGAGCGCTATATGACCCGGCACAATGAGCAGTTCTTC. Translated: CASSRERYMTRHNEQFF. Combining the CDR3 with reference TRBV7-9 and TRBJ2-1 gives the whole variable domain DTGVSQNPRHKITKRGQNVTFRCDPISEHNRLYWYRQTLGQGPEFLTYFQNEAQLEKSRLLSDRFSAERPKGSFSTLEIQRTEQGDSAMYLCASSRERYMTRHNEQFFGPGTRLTVL.